A single sample gave rise to the 8 T cell receptor beta chains below, sequenced in a study. MiXCR, run by TCRdb on the 5' RACE reads, gives a single entry per CDR3 protein. The data hold 45,000 to 70,000 distinct CDR3 sequences, with more than 25% observed a single time. Sequences were obtained from tumor-infiltrating memory CD4+ T cells sorted from the breast tumor. Subset described: memory CD4+ T cells, CD4+CD45RO+CD25-. Source of these receptors: a female donor with breast cancer.

The CDR3 region has the DNA TGTGCCAGCAGTTACTCGGGACCGGGACAGGGAAAGGGGGTATATGGCTACACCTTC. This gives the protein CASSYSGPGQGKGVYGYTF. This sequence joins TRBV6-5 and TRBJ1-2, with TRBD1 matching over 9 bases. V lost 0 bases to trimming and J lost 5 bases; unmatched junction nucleotides: 16. Germline loops: CDR1 MNHEY, CDR2 SVGAGI. The CDR3 has 19 amino acids.

This clonotype was found a few times. The chain joins TRBV7-9 to TRBJ1-1; a possible D gene is TRBD1 (5 bases). The germline V and J ends were trimmed by 6 bases and 7 bases, with 15 bases remaining between them. The CDR3 is 13 amino acids. Germline values: CDR1 SEHNR, CDR2 FQNEAQ (reference sequence). The CDR3 reads CASSSGTPFEAFF. The CDR3 DNA reads TGTGCCAGCAGTTCCGGGACGCCTTTTGAAGCTTTCTTT.

CDR3 coding DNA: TGTGCCACCAGTGATTCAACAGAGCTCCATGGCTACACCTTC. It is translated as CATSDSTELHGYTF. The chain couples TRBV24-1 to TRBJ1-2, with D unresolved. Germline lookup yields CDR1 KGHDR and CDR2 SFDVKD. The CDR3 contains 14 residues. V gave up 2 bases and J gave up 6 bases, with 12 bases separating them.

The V gene is TRBV29-1, the J gene TRBJ2-4, with D possibly matching TRBD2 (5 bases). Germline lookup yields CDR1 SQVTM and CDR2 ANQGSEA. Deletions cut 7 bases from V and 3 bases from J, with 13 bases between. The CDR3 has 13 residues. The CDR3 is CSGGSRDKNIQYF. The CDR3 DNA reads TGCAGCGGAGGGTCCCGCGACAAAAACATTCAGTACTTC.

V and J are TRBV7-9 and TRBJ2-1; either TRBD1 or TRBD2 may fit D (5 bases each). The V end was cut by 4 bases, the J end by 4 bases, with 14 bases between. CDR3 size: 15 residues. From germline, CDR1 is SEHNR and CDR2 FQNEAQ (reference sequence). The CDR3 nucleotides are TGTGCCAGCAGCTCCGGGGCGGCGACATACAATGAGCAGTTCTTC. This encodes CASSSGAATYNEQFF. Based on the CDR3 plus reference TRBV7-9 and TRBJ2-1, the full variable domain is DTGVSQNPRHKITKRGQNVTFRCDPISEHNRLYWYRQTLGQGPEFLTYFQNEAQLEKSRLLSDRFSAERPKGSFSTLEIQRTEQGDSAMYLCASSSGAATYNEQFFGPGTRLTVL.

This chain links TRBV5-1 with TRBJ2-1; 7 nucleotides agree with TRBD2. J was trimmed by 6 bases and V by 4 bases; bases with no gene match: 10. Germline CDR1 SGHRS, CDR2 YFSETQ. This CDR3 spans 15 amino acids. The CDR3 DNA reads TGCGCCAGCAGCGCACAAAAAGCGGGGCCCAATGAGCAGTTCTTC. Translated, it gives CASSAQKAGPNEQFF. The variable domain in full, completed from reference TRBV5-1 and TRBJ2-1, reads KAGVTQTPRYLIKTRGQQVTLSCSPISGHRSVSWYQQTPGQGLQFLFEYFSETQRNKGNFPGRFSGRQFSNSRSEMNVSTLELGDSALYLCASSAQKAGPNEQFFGPGTRLTVL.

The chain is built from TRBV5-1 and TRBJ2-7, with unresolved D. This CDR3 has 13 residues. The V end lost 4 bases, the J end lost 2 bases, and 10 bases lay between the germline ends. Germline V CDR1 and CDR2: SGHRS, YFSETQ. This chain's CDR3 is CASSPSGTYEQYF. CDR3 DNA sequence: TGCGCCAGCAGCCCCAGTGGGACCTACGAGCAGTACTTC. The full variable domain, in which reference TRBV5-1 and TRBJ2-7 provide the parts outside the CDR3, is KAGVTQTPRYLIKTRGQQVTLSCSPISGHRSVSWYQQTPGQGLQFLFEYFSETQRNKGNFPGRFSGRQFSNSRSEMNVSTLELGDSALYLCASSPSGTYEQYFGPGTRLTVT.

This clonotype occurred many times. The chain employs TRBV29-1 and TRBJ1-1, with D tentatively TRBD1 (5 bases). Germline loops: CDR1 SQVTM, CDR2 ANQGSEA. Between the trimmed V and J ends, which lost 4 bases and 5 bases, there was a span of 5 bases. CDR3 length: 10 residues. The CDR3 protein is CSVGQTEAFF. In DNA, the CDR3 is TGCAGCGTTGGACAGACTGAAGCTTTCTTT.